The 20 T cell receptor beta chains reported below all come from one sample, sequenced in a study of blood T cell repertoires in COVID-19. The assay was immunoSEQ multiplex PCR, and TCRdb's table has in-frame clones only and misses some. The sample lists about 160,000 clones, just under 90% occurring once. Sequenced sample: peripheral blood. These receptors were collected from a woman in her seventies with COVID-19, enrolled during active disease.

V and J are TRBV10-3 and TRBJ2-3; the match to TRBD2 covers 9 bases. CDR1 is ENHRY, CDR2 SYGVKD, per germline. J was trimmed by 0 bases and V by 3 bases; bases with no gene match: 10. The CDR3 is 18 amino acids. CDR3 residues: CAISERAGGPSSTDTQYF. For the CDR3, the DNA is TGTGCCATCAGTGAAAGAGCGGGGGGCCCCTCTAGCACAGATACGCAGTATTTT.

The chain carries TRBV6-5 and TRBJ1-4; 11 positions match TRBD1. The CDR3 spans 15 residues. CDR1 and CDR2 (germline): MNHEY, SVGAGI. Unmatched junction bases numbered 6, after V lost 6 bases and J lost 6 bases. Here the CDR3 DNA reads TGTGCCAGCAGCCCGGGACAGGGGGGCGATGAAAAACTGTTTTTT. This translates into CASSPGQGGDEKLFF.

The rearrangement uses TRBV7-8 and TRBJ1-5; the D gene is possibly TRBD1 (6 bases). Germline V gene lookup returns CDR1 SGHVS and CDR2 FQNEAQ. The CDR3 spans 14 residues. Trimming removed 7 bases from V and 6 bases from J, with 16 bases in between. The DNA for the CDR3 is TGTGCCAGCACCAAGCGGGGGCGCGTTCAGCCCCAGCATTTT. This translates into CASTKRGRVQPQHF.

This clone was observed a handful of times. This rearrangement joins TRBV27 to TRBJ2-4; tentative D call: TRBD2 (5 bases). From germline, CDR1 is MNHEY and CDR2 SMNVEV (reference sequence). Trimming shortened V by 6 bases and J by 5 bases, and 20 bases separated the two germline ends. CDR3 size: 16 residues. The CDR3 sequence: CASSQSVGPSQNIQYF. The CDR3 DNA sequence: TGTGCCAGCAGCCAGTCTGTTGGACCTAGCCAAAACATTCAGTACTTC.

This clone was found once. CDR3 DNA sequence: TGTGCCAGCTCACTCTCAAGAGGAGAGACCCAGTACTTC. Translation: CASSLSRGETQYF. The gene calls are TRBV18 and TRBJ2-5; D not resolved. The CDR3 covers 13 residues. Trimming shortened V by 4 bases and J by 4 bases, and 10 bases separated the two germline ends. Per the germline V gene, CDR1 is KGHSH and CDR2 is LQKENI.

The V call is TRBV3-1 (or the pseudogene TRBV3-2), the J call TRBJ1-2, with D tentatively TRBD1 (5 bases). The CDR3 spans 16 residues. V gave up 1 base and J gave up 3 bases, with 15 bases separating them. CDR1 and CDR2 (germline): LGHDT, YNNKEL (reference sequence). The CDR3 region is CASSQGGRRRDYGYTF. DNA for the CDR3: TGTGCCAGCAGCCAAGGGGGCAGGAGGAGGGACTATGGCTACACCTTC.

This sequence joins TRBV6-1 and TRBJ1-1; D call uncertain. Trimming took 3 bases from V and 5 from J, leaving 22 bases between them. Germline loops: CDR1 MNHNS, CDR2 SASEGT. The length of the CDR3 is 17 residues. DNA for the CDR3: TGTGCCAGCAGTGACCTATATGTAAAGGCAGGCAAGACTGAAGCTTTCTTT. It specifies CASSDLYVKAGKTEAFF.

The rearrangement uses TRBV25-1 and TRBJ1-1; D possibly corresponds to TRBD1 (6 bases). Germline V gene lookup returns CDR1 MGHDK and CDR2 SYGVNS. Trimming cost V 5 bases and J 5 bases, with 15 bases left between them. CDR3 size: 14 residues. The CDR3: CASSSTGRGTEAFF. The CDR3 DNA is TGTGCCAGCAGTTCGACAGGTCGAGGAACTGAAGCTTTCTTT.

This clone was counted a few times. CDR3 nucleotide sequence: TGTGCCTGGAGCCAAGGGACAGCCGGAAACACCATATATTTT. This codes for CAWSQGTAGNTIYF. V and J are TRBV30 and TRBJ1-3; 7 positions agree with TRBD1. This CDR3 has 14 amino acids. Per the germline V gene, CDR1 is GTSNPN and CDR2 is SVGIG (reference sequence). V trimming: 3 bases; J trimming: 4 bases; junction bases outside the gene matches: 6.

Here the CDR3 reads CASSLSRDRAREQFF. The CDR3, as DNA: TGTGCCAGCAGTTTGTCCCGGGACAGGGCGCGTGAGCAGTTCTTC. This chain uses TRBV2 with TRBJ2-1, with TRBD1 matching over 9 bases. CDR3 length: 15 residues. CDR1 is SNHLY, CDR2 FYNNEI, per germline. V trimming: 5 bases; J trimming: 9 bases; junction bases outside the gene matches: 11.

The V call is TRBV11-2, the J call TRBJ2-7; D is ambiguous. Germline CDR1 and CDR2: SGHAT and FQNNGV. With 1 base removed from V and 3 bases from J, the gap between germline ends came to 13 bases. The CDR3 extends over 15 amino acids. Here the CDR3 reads CASSLVLQPFYEQYF. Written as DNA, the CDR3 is TGTGCCAGCAGCTTAGTTCTACAGCCTTTCTACGAGCAGTACTTC.

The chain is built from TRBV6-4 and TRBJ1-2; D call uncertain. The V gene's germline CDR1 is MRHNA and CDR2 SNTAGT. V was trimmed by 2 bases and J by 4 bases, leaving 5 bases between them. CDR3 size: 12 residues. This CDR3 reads CASSDNSYGYTF. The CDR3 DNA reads TGTGCCAGCAGTGACAACAGCTATGGCTACACCTTC.

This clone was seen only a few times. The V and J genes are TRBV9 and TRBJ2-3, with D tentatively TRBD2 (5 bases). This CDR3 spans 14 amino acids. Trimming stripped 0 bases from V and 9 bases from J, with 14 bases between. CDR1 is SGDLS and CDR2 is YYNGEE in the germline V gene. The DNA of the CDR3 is TGTGCCAGCAGCGTAGACTGGGGAGTTGGGACGCAGTATTTT. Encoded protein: CASSVDWGVGTQYF.

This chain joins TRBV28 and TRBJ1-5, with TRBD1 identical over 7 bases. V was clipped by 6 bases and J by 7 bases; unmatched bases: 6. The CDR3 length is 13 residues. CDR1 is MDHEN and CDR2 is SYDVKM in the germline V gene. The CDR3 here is CASRLTGVQPQHF. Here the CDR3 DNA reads TGTGCCAGCAGACTTACAGGGGTGCAGCCCCAGCATTTT.

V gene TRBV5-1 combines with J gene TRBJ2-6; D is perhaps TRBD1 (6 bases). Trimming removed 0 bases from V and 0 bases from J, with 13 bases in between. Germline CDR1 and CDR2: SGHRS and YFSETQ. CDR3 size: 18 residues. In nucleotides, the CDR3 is TGCGCCAGCAGCTTGGTCGGGGTAGGGGGCTCTGGGGCCAACGTCCTGACTTTC. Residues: CASSLVGVGGSGANVLTF.

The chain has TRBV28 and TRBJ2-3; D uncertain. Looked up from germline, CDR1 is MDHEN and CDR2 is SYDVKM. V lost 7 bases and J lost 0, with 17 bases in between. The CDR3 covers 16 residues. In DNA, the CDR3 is TGTGCCAGCAAGAGCCTGGGCTTGCTAAGCACAGATACGCAGTATTTT. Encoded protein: CASKSLGLLSTDTQYF.

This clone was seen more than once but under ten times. For the CDR3, the DNA is TGTGCCAGCAGCCCTAGGCAGGGTTTTGGGAACACTGAAGCTTTCTTT. This sequence encodes CASSPRQGFGNTEAFF. The rearrangement joins TRBV9 to TRBJ1-1; tentative D call: TRBD1 (5 bases). V gave up 4 bases and J gave up 1 base, with 17 bases separating them. This CDR3 has 16 residues. Per the germline V gene, CDR1 is SGDLS and CDR2 is YYNGEE.

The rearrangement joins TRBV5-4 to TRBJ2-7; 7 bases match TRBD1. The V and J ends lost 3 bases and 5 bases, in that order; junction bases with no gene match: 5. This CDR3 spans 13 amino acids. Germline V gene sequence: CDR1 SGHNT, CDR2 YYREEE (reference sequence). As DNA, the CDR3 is TGTGCCAGCAGCTCTACAGGGGACCACGAGCAGTACTTC. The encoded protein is CASSSTGDHEQYF.

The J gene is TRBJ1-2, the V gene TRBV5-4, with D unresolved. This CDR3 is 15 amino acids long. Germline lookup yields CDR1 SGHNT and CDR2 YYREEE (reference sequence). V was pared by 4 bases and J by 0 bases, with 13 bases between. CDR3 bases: TGTGCCAGCAGCCCGGAGGGTCCTGCTAACTATGGCTACACCTTC. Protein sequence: CASSPEGPANYGYTF. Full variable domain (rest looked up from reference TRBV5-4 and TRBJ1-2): ETGVTQSPTHLIKTRGQQVTLRCSSQSGHNTVSWYQQALGQGPQFIFQYYREEENGRGNFPPRFSGLQFPNYSSELNVNALELDDSALYLCASSPEGPANYGYTFGSGTRLTVV.

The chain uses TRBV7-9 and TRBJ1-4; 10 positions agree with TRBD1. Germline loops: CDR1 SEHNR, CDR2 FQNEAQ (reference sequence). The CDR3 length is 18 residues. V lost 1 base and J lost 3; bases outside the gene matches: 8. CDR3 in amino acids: CASSLGTGGSPANEKLFF. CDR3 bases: TGTGCCAGCAGCTTAGGGACAGGGGGGTCACCGGCTAATGAAAAACTGTTTTTT.